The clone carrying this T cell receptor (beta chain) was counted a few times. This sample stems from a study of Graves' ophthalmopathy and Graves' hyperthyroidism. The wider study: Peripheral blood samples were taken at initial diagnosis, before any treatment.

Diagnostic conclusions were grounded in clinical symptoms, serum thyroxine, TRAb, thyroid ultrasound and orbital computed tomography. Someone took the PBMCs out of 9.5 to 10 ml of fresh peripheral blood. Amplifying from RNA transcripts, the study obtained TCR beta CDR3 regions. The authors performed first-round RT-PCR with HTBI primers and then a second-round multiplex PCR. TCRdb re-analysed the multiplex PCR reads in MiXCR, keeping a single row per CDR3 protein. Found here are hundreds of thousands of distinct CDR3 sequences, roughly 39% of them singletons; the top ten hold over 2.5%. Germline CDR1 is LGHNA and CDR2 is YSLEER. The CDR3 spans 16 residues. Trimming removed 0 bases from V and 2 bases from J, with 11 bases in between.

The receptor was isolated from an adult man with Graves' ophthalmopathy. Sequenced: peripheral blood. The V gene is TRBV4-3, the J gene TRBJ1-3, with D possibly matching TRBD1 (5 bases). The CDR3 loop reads CASSQDHWGTGNTIYF. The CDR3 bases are TGCGCCAGCAGCCAAGATCATTGGGGGACTGGAAACACCATATATTTT.